This paragraph reports one T cell receptor beta chain. This entry comes from a study of CD8 T cells in Susac syndrome. Per the germline V gene, CDR1 is SGHTS and CDR2 is YDEGEE. The CDR3 extends over 15 amino acids. V dropped 0 bases and J dropped 3 bases, with 13 bases sitting between them. After extraction with the RNeasy kit, roughly 0.5 to 1 ug of the RNA was reverse transcribed using random hexamers. From the immunoSEQ multiplex PCR reads, TCRdb called clonotypes with MiXCR, one entry per CDR3 protein. The sample has approximately 270,000 distinct CDR3 sequences, approximately 92% seen once. The chain joins TRBV5-8 to TRBJ2-7; D might be TRBD1 (5 bases). The receptor comes from a human donor with multiple sclerosis. The source material was CD4+ T cells from PBMCs. CDR3 residues: CASSLVGQGIYEQYF. CDR3 bases: TGTGCCAGCAGCTTGGTCGGCCAGGGAATCTACGAGCAGTACTTC.